This record covers a single T cell receptor beta chain. No antigen is known for it. Treatment specified: 15 to 20 received Ad26.COV2.S at low or high dose, single or two shots; five or six received placebo; per-sample allocation not given. Samples analyzed were those drawn on day 63 after the first vaccine or placebo injection. The record originates from a study of Ad26.COV2.S vaccination and SARS-CoV-2 variants. Looking at the study overall: Sample donor was a member of the COV1001 Ad26.COV2.S trial arm.

The CDR3 contains 10 residues. Trimming removed 3 bases from V and 6 bases from J, with 3 bases in between. Per germline, CDR1 WSHSY and CDR2 SAAADI. Study-wide points: Spike-specific CD8+ and CD4+ T cell responses reportedly showed substantial breadth after vaccination. Participants in the vaccine arm had higher spike-specific TCR breadth; placebo recipients had lower.

Clones were read by immunoSEQ multiplex PCR, and TCRdb kept only the in-frame ones, dropping some. The table includes about 350,000 clones, about 89% detected once. The material was peripheral blood, obtained in a trial of Ad26.COV2.S vaccine versus placebo. The sequence derives from a person between 18 and 59 years old who received the Ad26.COV2.S COVID-19 vaccine or a placebo. The genes are TRBV10-2 and TRBJ2-7; D gene ambiguous. This CDR3 reads CASSDSEQYF. As DNA, the CDR3 is TGCGCCAGCAGTGATTCCGAGCAGTACTTC.